The TCR beta chain described here comes from a study of long-term antiretroviral therapy in people with HIV. They ran version v3.0 of the immunoSEQ assay at survey level. TCRdb's table, derived via immunoSEQ multiplex PCR, lists solely in-frame clones and lacks some. This table has more than 20,000 clones, about 86% appearing once. Regarding this clone: Other DNA sequences within the sample encode an identical CDR3.

Germline V gene sequence: CDR1 MNHEY, CDR2 SVGAGI. V lost 2 bases, J lost 4 bases, and 11 bases lay in between. There are 14 residues in the CDR3. The TCR comes from a middle-aged man with HIV. Sequenced here: unsorted PBMCs, sampled more than 2.6 years after starting antiretroviral therapy. The chain is built from TRBV6-5 and TRBJ1-1; tentative D call: TRBD1 (5 bases). The CDR3 here is CASSYAAGPTEAFF. CDR3 sequence (DNA): TGTGCCAGCAGTTACGCAGCAGGGCCCACTGAAGCTTTCTTT.